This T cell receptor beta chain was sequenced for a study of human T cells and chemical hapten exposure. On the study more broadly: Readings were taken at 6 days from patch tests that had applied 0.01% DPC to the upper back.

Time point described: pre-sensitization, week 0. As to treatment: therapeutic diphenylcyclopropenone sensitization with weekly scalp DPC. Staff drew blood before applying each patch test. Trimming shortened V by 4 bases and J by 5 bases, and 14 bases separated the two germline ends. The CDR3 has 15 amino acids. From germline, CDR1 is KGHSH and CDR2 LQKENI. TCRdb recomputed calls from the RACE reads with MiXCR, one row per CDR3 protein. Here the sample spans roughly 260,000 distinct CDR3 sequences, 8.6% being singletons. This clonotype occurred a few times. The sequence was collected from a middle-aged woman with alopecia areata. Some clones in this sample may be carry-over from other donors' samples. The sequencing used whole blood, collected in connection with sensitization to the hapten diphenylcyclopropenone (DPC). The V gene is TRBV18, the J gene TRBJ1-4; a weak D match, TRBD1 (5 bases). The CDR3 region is CASSRRERGNEKLFF. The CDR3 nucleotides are TGTGCCAGCTCACGCCGGGAGAGGGGCAATGAAAAACTGTTTTTT.